The 17 T cell receptor beta chains presented below share a single source sample, sequenced in a study of cytomegalovirus exposure and HLA in healthy donors. 60 Vbeta and 13 Jbeta primers were used in PCR. Sequencing used immunoSEQ multiplex PCR; TCRdb keeps in-frame clones, though not all of them. Counted here are 110,000 or so clones, over 65% occurring once; the ten biggest clones make up 2% to 3%. Input material: PBMCs. These receptors all come from a woman between 18 and 29 years old in good health and CMV-seronegative.

The chain has TRBV4-2 and TRBJ2-3; TRBD1 might be the D (5 bases). Trimming stripped 5 bases from V and 0 bases from J, with 15 bases between. Looked up from germline, CDR1 is LGHNA and CDR2 is YNFKEQ. CDR3 length: 16 amino acids. The CDR3 region has the DNA TGTGCCAGCAGCTCTGGGGCGGAGCTTAGCACAGATACGCAGTATTTT. Residues: CASSSGAELSTDTQYF.

CDR3 loop: CASSYGRAFSANTGELFF. CDR3 coding DNA: TGTGCCAGCAGTTATGGGCGGGCCTTTTCCGCGAACACCGGGGAGCTGTTTTTT. The chain couples TRBV27 to TRBJ2-2; perhaps TRBD2 as D (5 bases). CDR3 length: 18 residues. Trimming stripped 4 bases from V and 0 bases from J, with 18 bases between. CDR1 is MNHEY, CDR2 SMNVEV, per germline (reference sequence).

The chain joins TRBV4-3 to TRBJ1-1; D unclear. V dropped 3 bases and J dropped 2 bases, with 16 bases sitting between them. This CDR3 has 16 residues. In germline, CDR1 is LGHNA, CDR2 YSLEER. The DNA for the CDR3 is TGCGCCAGCAGCCAGAATCGCTTTTATAGTAACACTGAAGCTTTCTTT. Protein: CASSQNRFYSNTEAFF.

The chain is built from TRBV29-1 and TRBJ2-3; D unclear. This CDR3 has 12 amino acids. Per germline, CDR1 SQVTM and CDR2 ANQGSEA. The ends were cut back, 1 base at V and 5 bases at J, with 7 bases in the middle. The CDR3 bases are TGCAGCGTTGAAGCCCCCGGAGATACGCAGTATTTT. This sequence encodes CSVEAPGDTQYF.

V gene TRBV7-8 combines with J gene TRBJ1-2; unclear D gene. Germline V CDR1 and CDR2: SGHVS, FQNEAQ. Trimming removed 5 bases from V and 4 bases from J, with 14 bases in between. The CDR3 runs to 14 residues. For the CDR3, the DNA is TGTGCCAGCAGCCCCCGGTTTGAGGGCTATGGCTACACCTTC. Protein product: CASSPRFEGYGYTF.

The J gene is TRBJ2-1, the V gene TRBV7-9; a possible D gene is TRBD2 (6 bases). CDR3 length: 12 residues. Looked up from germline, CDR1 is SEHNR and CDR2 is FQNEAQ (reference sequence). The V and J ends lost 11 bases and 7 bases respectively, with 15 bases between them. The CDR3: CAAVADQNEQFF. The CDR3 nucleotides read TGTGCCGCGGTAGCGGACCAGAATGAGCAGTTCTTC.

The gene calls are TRBV28 and TRBJ1-5; D unresolved. The CDR3 is 15 residues long. Germline V gene lookup returns CDR1 MDHEN and CDR2 SYDVKM. Between the trimmed V and J ends, which lost 3 bases and 9 bases, there was a span of 18 bases. CDR3 residues: CASSFSRAGVRPQHF. The CDR3 DNA follows: TGTGCCAGCAGTTTTTCTCGGGCGGGAGTGCGGCCCCAGCATTTT.

This clone occurred once. V gene TRBV6-6 combines with J gene TRBJ2-1; D perhaps matches TRBD2 (6 bases). V shed 7 bases and J shed 3 bases, with 10 bases lying between them. This CDR3 spans 13 amino acids. Germline-derived CDR1 and CDR2 are MNHNY and SVGAGI (reference sequence). The CDR3 is CASNPTSYNEQFF. Written as DNA, the CDR3 is TGTGCCAGCAATCCGACTAGCTACAATGAGCAGTTCTTC.

This clone was detected a few times. This chain connects TRBV2 to TRBJ2-7; no firm D call. The CDR3 length is 11 residues. Per germline, CDR1 SNHLY and CDR2 FYNNEI. Trimming removed 10 bases from V and 5 bases from J, with 12 bases in between. The CDR3 protein is CATLGVDEQYF. The CDR3 DNA follows: TGTGCCACCCTGGGCGTCGACGAGCAGTACTTC. The whole variable domain, filled in from reference TRBV2 and TRBJ2-7, reads EPEVTQTPSHQVTQMGQEVILRCVPISNHLYFYWYRQILGQKVEFLVSFYNNEISEKSEIFDDQFSVERPDGSNFTLKIRSTKLEDSAMYFCATLGVDEQYFGPGTRLTVT.

This rearrangement joins TRBV6-5 to TRBJ1-2, with D uncertain. The length of the CDR3 is 13 residues. Germline V gene sequence: CDR1 MNHEY, CDR2 SVGAGI. The V end was cut by 3 bases, the J end by 4 bases, with 9 bases between. CDR3 sequence reads: CASSYPSGYGYTF. CDR3 nucleotides: TGTGCCAGCAGTTATCCGTCAGGCTATGGCTACACCTTC.

V gene TRBV5-1 combines with J gene TRBJ1-1, with D perhaps TRBD1 (6 bases). Germline V lookup: CDR1 SGHRS, CDR2 YFSETQ. The ends were cut back, 0 bases at V and 7 bases at J, with 13 bases in the middle. This CDR3 contains 14 residues. The CDR3 here is CASSLVSPRGEAFF. Here the CDR3 DNA reads TGCGCCAGCAGCTTGGTCTCTCCCAGGGGTGAAGCTTTCTTT.

The chain is built from TRBV28 and TRBJ1-1; D might be TRBD1 (5 bases). V was trimmed by 2 bases and J by 4 bases, leaving 11 bases between them. The CDR3 consists of 14 residues. The germline V gene encodes CDR1 MDHEN and CDR2 SYDVKM. CDR3 region: CASSLVVGGTEAFF. CDR3 nucleotides: TGTGCCAGCAGTTTAGTGGTGGGGGGCACTGAAGCTTTCTTT.

This chain connects TRBV27 to TRBJ2-3; 7 bases map to TRBD2. The CDR3 is made up of 14 amino acids. CDR1 is MNHEY, CDR2 SMNVEV, per germline (reference sequence). V lost 7 bases and J lost 5; bases outside the gene matches: 9. CDR3 sequence: CASTPRGIGDTQYF. CDR3 DNA: TGTGCCAGCACCCCGCGGGGGATAGGAGATACGCAGTATTTT.

The chain employs TRBV9 and TRBJ2-2; D is ambiguous. Trimming cost V 4 bases and J 7 bases, with 11 bases left between them. The CDR3 extends over 13 amino acids. Germline V gives CDR1 SGDLS, CDR2 YYNGEE. CDR3 nucleotide sequence: TGTGCCAGCAGCCCGCGCTCCGGCGGGGAGCTGTTTTTT. This gives the protein CASSPRSGGELFF.

This clone was observed once. The CDR3, as DNA: TGTGCCAGCAGCTTACAGGGGTCCCATGAGCAGTTCTTC. Encoded protein: CASSLQGSHEQFF. The rearrangement links TRBV11-1 to TRBJ2-1, with D possibly being TRBD1 (6 bases). V lost 2 bases to trimming and J lost 8 bases, with 10 bases between them. CDR1 is SGHAT, CDR2 FQDESV, per germline (reference sequence). The CDR3 is 13 residues long. The full variable domain, rest sourced from reference TRBV11-1 and TRBJ2-1, is EAEVAQSPRYKITEKSQAVAFWCDPISGHATLYWYRQILGQGPELLVQFQDESVVDDSQLPKDRFSAERLKGVDSTLKIQPAELGDSAMYLCASSLQGSHEQFFGPGTRLTVL.

The chain employs TRBV7-4 and TRBJ1-2; D might be TRBD1 (6 bases). The CDR3 totals 18 residues. Trimming shortened V by 5 bases and J by 0 bases, and 22 bases separated the two germline ends. Looked up from germline, CDR1 is SGHVT and CDR2 is SQSDAQ. CDR3 coding DNA: TGTGCCAGCAGCCCGTGGCGGGGGCCTCCTTGGCCTAACTATGGCTACACCTTC. This sequence encodes CASSPWRGPPWPNYGYTF.

This clone was found a few times. The sample contains more than one DNA sequence encoding this CDR3. CDR3 nucleotides: TGTGCCAGCAGCCCCGGGGGATATGGCTACACCTTC. Translated: CASSPGGYGYTF. The V call is TRBV14, the J call TRBJ1-2, with D maybe TRBD1 (5 bases). This CDR3 has 12 residues. Trimming took off 4 bases at V and 5 bases at J, with 8 bases between the two ends. Germline CDR1 SGHDN, CDR2 FVKESK. Using reference TRBV14 and TRBJ1-2 for the parts outside the CDR3, the full variable domain is EAGVTQFPSHSVIEKGQTVTLRCDPISGHDNLYWYRRVMGKEIKFLLHFVKESKQDESGMPNNRFLAERTGGTYSTLKVQPAELEDSGVYFCASSPGGYGYTFGSGTRLTVV.